The rows below give T cell receptor beta chains drawn from one sample of a study of tumor-infiltrating lymphocytes in localized non-small cell lung cancer. Profiled with immunoSEQ multiplex PCR; TCRdb holds only in-frame clones, not every one. The sample comprises over 10,000 clones, roughly 76% of which are singletons, and about 15% rests with the top ten. Sequencing was done on a sample of uninvolved lung tissue not adjacent to the tumor. These receptors were collected from a human donor with non-small cell lung cancer. Each CDR3 is given with its conserved first and last residue. The D gene is left open where the match is weak. Clone size is stated in some rows and not others, as once, few, many or a class when expanded.

V: TRBV5-1
D: NA
size: once
J: TRBJ1-1
DNA: TGCGCCAGCAGCGGCGTACTGAACACTGAAGCTTTCTTT
CDR3: CASSGVLNTEAFF

V: TRBV19
D: TRBD2
size: NA
J: TRBJ2-2
DNA: TGTGCCAGTAGCGGGGGGGCCGGGGAGCTGTTTTTT
CDR3: CASSGGAGELFF

V: TRBV27
D: TRBD1
size: NA
J: TRBJ1-2
DNA: TGTGCCAGCTTCGATCCGGGACAGGGGCTCTATGGCTACACCTTC
CDR3: CASFDPGQGLYGYTF

V: TRBV2
D: TRBD1
size: NA
J: TRBJ1-5
DNA: TGTGCCAGCAGAGACGGGACAGGGGGATTTCAGCCCCAGCATTTT
CDR3: CASRDGTGGFQPQHF

V: TRBV11-2
D: NA
size: NA
J: TRBJ2-7
DNA: TGTGCCAGCAGCGACCGCTACGAGCAGTACTTC
CDR3: CASSDRYEQYF

V: TRBV5-1
D: TRBD1
size: NA
J: TRBJ2-7
DNA: TGCGCCAGCAGCTTGGCCGGGACAGGGAGGCACGAGCAGTACTTC
CDR3: CASSLAGTGRHEQYF

V: TRBV5-6
D: NA
size: NA
J: TRBJ2-3
DNA: TGTGCCAGCAGCACGTGGGACCGACGCACAGATACGCAGTATTTT
CDR3: CASSTWDRRTDTQYF

V: TRBV6-4
D: TRBD2
size: NA
J: TRBJ2-5
DNA: TGTGCCAGCAGTGACTGTGCATGTTGGGCTAGCGGGAGGGCCGTCCTTGAGACCCAGTACTTC
CDR3: CASSDCACWASGRAVLETQYF

V: TRBV19
D: TRBD1
size: NA
J: TRBJ1-5
DNA: TGTGCCACTCAAAGCCGGGACAGGGGGCAATACAGGAGCAATCAGCCCCAGCATTTT
CDR3: CATQSRDRGQYRSNQPQHF

V: TRBV7-6
D: TRBD1
size: few
J: TRBJ2-7
DNA: TGTGCCAGCAGCCCCGGACAGGGATGGTCCTACGAGCAGTACTTC
CDR3: CASSPGQGWSYEQYF

V: TRBV28
D: TRBD2
size: NA
J: TRBJ2-7
DNA: TGTGCCAGCAGTCCCGGGACTAGCGGAGAGCAGTACTTC
CDR3: CASSPGTSGEQYF

V: TRBV6-1
D: TRBD2
size: NA
J: TRBJ2-5
DNA: TGTGCCACGTACTTAGCGGGGTACCAAGAGACCCAGTACTTC
CDR3: CATYLAGYQETQYF

V: TRBV29-1
D: NA
size: NA
J: TRBJ1-3
DNA: TGCAGCGTTGAAGCCCAGGGGTCTGGAAACACCATATATTTT
CDR3: CSVEAQGSGNTIYF

V: TRBV5-1
D: TRBD1
size: NA
J: TRBJ1-2
DNA: TGCGCCAGCAAAACCGGGACAGGGGAACTTACTATGAGCTACACCTTC
CDR3: CASKTGTGELTMSYTF

V: TRBV5-1
D: TRBD1
size: few
J: TRBJ1-2
DNA: TGCGCCAGCAGGGAGGGACAGGGACCCTATGGCTACACCTTC
CDR3: CASREGQGPYGYTF

V: TRBV19
D: NA
size: NA
J: TRBJ1-1
DNA: TGTGCCAGTAGCAAGGGTTATTCGGGGACTGAAGCTTTCTTT
CDR3: CASSKGYSGTEAFF

V: TRBV11-3
D: TRBD2
size: NA
J: TRBJ2-5
DNA: TGTGCCAGCAGCCCGCGGACTAGCGGGCAAGAGACCCAGTACTTC
CDR3: CASSPRTSGQETQYF

V: TRBV6-5
D: TRBD1
size: NA
J: TRBJ1-1
DNA: TGTGCCAGCAGTTATTACGAAGGGGGCCGCACTGAAGCTTTCTTT
CDR3: CASSYYEGGRTEAFF

V: TRBV2
D: TRBD2
size: NA
J: TRBJ2-5
DNA: TGTGCCAGCAGTTCCCCCGGGACTAGCGGGAGGGTACAAGAGACCCAGTACTTC
CDR3: CASSSPGTSGRVQETQYF

V: TRBV28
D: NA
size: NA
J: TRBJ2-5
DNA: TGTGCCAGCAGCCGAACCAGGGAACAAGAGACCCAGTACTTC
CDR3: CASSRTREQETQYF

V: TRBV29-1
D: NA
size: NA
J: TRBJ1-1
DNA: TGCAGCGTTGGGGGACGTGGGGCCGGTGAAGCTTTCTTT
CDR3: CSVGGRGAGEAFF

V: TRBV7-2
D: NA
size: NA
J: TRBJ2-3
DNA: TGTGCCAGCAGCTTAGTAGTTGGAGATACGCAGTATTTT
CDR3: CASSLVVGDTQYF